This T cell receptor (beta chain) was recorded in a study of early T cells in non-severe SARS-CoV-2 infection. TCRdb reprocessed the 5' RACE reads via MiXCR and lists one record per CDR3 protein. The sample includes just over 95,000 distinct CDR3 sequences, 11% seen only once; the top ten take 5.1%. The CDR3 runs 15 residues. The V segment lost 2 bases and the J segment 3 bases; nucleotides outside the gene matches: 4. CDR1 and CDR2 (germline): SGHTA, FQGNSA. This clonotype was observed a handful of times. The rearrangement joins TRBV7-2 to TRBJ2-3; 8 bases agree with TRBD2. This clonotype was obtained from an adult who was a healthcare worker with PCR-confirmed SARS-CoV-2 infection or an uninfected control (not recorded which). The sequenced material came from whole blood. CDR3 DNA sequence: TGTGCCAGCAGCTTAAAGGTAGCGGGGACAGATACGCAGTATTTT. Translated, it gives CASSLKVAGTDTQYF.